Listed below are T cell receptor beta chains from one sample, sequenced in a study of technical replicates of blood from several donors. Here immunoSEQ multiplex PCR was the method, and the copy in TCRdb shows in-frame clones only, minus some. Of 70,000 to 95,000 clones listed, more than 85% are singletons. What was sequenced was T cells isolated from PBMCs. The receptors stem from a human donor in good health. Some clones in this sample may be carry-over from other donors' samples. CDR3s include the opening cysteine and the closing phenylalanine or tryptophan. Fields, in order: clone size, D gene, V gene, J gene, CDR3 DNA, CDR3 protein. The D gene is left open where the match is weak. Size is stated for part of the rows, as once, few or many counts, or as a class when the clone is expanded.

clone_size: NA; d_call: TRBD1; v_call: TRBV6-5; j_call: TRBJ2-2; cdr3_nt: TGTGCCAGCAGTTATCGACAGGGGCGCAACACCGGGGAGCTGTTTTTT; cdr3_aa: CASSYRQGRNTGELFF
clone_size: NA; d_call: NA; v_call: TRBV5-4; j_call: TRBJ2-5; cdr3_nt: TGTGCCAGCAGATCCTCCAGGATATTAGAGACCCAGTACTTC; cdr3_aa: CASRSSRILETQYF
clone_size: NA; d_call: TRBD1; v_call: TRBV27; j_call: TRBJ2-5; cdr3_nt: TGTGCCAGCAGTCCCGGGACAGGGGGAGAGACCCAGTACTTC; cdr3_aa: CASSPGTGGETQYF
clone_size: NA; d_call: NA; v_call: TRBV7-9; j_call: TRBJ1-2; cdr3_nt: TGTGCCAGCAGCTTAGAGGGGCACTATGGCTACACCTTC; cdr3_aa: CASSLEGHYGYTF
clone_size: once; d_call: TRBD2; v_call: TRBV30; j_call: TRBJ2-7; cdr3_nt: TGTGCCTGGAGTGAACCTCGGGCTAGCGGGTATTACGAGCAGTACTTC; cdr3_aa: CAWSEPRASGYYEQYF
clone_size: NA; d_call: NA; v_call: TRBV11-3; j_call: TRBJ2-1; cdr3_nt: TGTGCCAGCAGCTTAGACCCGACAGCCTACAATGAGCAGTTCTTC; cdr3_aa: CASSLDPTAYNEQFF
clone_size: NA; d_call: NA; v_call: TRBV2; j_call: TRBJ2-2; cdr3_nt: TGTGCCAGCATTGGAGAGGGGAACACCGGGGAGCTGTTTTTT; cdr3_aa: CASIGEGNTGELFF
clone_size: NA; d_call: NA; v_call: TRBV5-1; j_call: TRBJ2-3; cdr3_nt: TGCGCCAGCAGCTCGGGAGTGGGGACAGAATTCACAGATACGCAGTATTTT; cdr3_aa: CASSSGVGTEFTDTQYF
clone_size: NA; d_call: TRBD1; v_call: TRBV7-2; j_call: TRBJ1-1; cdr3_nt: TGTGCCAGCAGCCCCGAAACAGGGGAAAAGAACACTGAAGCTTTCTTT; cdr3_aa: CASSPETGEKNTEAFF
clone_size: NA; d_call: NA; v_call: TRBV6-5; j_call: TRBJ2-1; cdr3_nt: TGTGCCAGCAGTTACGCAGATGAGCAGTTCTTC; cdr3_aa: CASSYADEQFF
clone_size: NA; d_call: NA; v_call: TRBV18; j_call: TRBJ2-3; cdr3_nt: TGTGCCAGCTCAATAATAGATACGCAGTATTTT; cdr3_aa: CASSIIDTQYF
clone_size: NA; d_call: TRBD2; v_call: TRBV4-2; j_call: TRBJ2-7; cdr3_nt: TGTGCCAGCAGCCAAGCTCCCACTAGCGGGGTCAACGAGCAGTACTTC; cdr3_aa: CASSQAPTSGVNEQYF
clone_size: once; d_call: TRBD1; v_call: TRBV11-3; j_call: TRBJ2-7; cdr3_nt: TGTGCCAGCAGCTTAGGGCAGGGGGCTCGCGAGCAGTACTTC; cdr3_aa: CASSLGQGAREQYF
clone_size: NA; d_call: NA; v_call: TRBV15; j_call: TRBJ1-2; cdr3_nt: TGTGCCACCAGCAGAGAAGGGAGCGGGACCACCTATGGCTACACCTTC; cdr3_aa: CATSREGSGTTYGYTF
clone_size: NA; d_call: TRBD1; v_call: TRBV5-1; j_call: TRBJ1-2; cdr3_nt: TGCGCCAGCAGCCCGGTTCCCCGGAGCGGGACAGGGAACGGCTACACCTTC; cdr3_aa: CASSPVPRSGTGNGYTF
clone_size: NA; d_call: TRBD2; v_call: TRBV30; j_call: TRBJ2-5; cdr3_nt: TGTGCCTGGAGTATAATTAGCGGGGGGGAGACCCAGTACTTC; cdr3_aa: CAWSIISGGETQYF
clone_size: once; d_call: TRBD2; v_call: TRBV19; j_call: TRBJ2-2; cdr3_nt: TGTGCCAGTCGCGCTAGCGGATACACCGGGGAGCTGTTTTTT; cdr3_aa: CASRASGYTGELFF
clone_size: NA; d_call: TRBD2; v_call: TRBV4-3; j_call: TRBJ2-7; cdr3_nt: TGCGCCAGCAGCCAGGAAAGGACTAGCGGGAGGGCCTTTCTCTCCTACGAGCAGTACTTC; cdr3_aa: CASSQERTSGRAFLSYEQYF
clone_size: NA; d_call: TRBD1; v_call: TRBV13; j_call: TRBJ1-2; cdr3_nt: TGTGCCAGCAGCCAACCCGGGACAGGGATTCACTATGGCTACACCTTC; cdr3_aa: CASSQPGTGIHYGYTF
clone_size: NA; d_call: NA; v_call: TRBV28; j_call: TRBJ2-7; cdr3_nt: TGTGCCAGCACGACACTCCAGGGTTGGTACGAGCAGTACTTC; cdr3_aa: CASTTLQGWYEQYF
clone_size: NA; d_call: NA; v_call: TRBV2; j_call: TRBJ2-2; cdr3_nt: TGTGCCAGCAGTGTTAGTGCCGGGGAGCTGTTTTTT; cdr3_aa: CASSVSAGELFF
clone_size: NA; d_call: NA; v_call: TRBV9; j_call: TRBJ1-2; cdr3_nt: TGTGCCAGCAGCGTAGGTGGGGACATAGTTAACTATGGCTACACCTTC; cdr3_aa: CASSVGGDIVNYGYTF
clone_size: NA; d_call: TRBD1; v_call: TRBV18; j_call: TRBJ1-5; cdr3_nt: TGTGCCAGCTCACTCGGGACAGGGTTCATGCCCCAGCATTTT; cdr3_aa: CASSLGTGFMPQHF
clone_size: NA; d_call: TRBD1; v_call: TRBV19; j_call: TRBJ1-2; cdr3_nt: TGTGCCAGTAGCTCGACAGGGTCCCAAGGCTACACCTTC; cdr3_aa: CASSSTGSQGYTF
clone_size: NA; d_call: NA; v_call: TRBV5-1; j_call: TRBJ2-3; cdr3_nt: TGCGCCAGCAGCTTGGGGCCCGGCACAGATACGCAGTATTTT; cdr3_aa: CASSLGPGTDTQYF
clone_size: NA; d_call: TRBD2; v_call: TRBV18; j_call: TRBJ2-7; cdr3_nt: TGTGCCAGCTCACCCCCCCCTAGCGGGAGCTACGAGCAGTACTTC; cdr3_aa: CASSPPPSGSYEQYF
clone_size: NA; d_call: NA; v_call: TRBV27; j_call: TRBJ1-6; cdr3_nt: TGTGCCAGCACCATTAGCCCGTCTTCACCCCTCCACTTT; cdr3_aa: CASTISPSSPLHF